This passage covers 5 T cell receptor beta chains from one sample sequenced in a study of neoadjuvant anti-PD-1 for oral cavity cancer. Using immunoSEQ multiplex PCR, the repertoire was profiled, and TCRdb retains in-frame clones only, with some absent. The repertoire holds about 14,000 clones, with approximately 70% as singletons. Specified time point: after neoadjuvant nivolumab, at surgical resection. This specimen was PBMCs, taken after nivolumab (anti-PD-1) treatment. Receptors originate from a person between 40 and 80 years old with oral cavity squamous cell carcinoma.

This clone was seen a handful of times. This sequence joins TRBV28 and TRBJ1-1; D unclear. Germline loops: CDR1 MDHEN, CDR2 SYDVKM. The CDR3 extends over 12 amino acids. V dropped 6 bases and J dropped 5 bases, with 10 bases sitting between them. The CDR3 spells CASSQRQTEAFF. In DNA form, the CDR3 reads TGTGCCAGCAGCCAAAGGCAGACTGAAGCTTTCTTT.

The V call is TRBV20-1, the J call TRBJ1-1; the match to TRBD1 covers 10 bases. The CDR3 contains 10 residues. Germline lookup yields CDR1 DFQATT and CDR2 SNEGSKA (reference sequence). The V gene end was trimmed by 7 bases and the J gene end by 11 bases; junction bases not matched to a gene: 4. The CDR3 bases are TGCAGTGTCGAGGACAGGGGGGCTTTCTTT. Translating it yields CSVEDRGAFF.

The V and J genes are TRBV2 and TRBJ1-2; D might be TRBD1 (5 bases). From germline, CDR1 is SNHLY and CDR2 FYNNEI. The V end lost 8 bases, the J end lost 4 bases, and 14 bases lay between the germline ends. The CDR3 sequence is 13 residues long. The CDR3 DNA sequence: TGTGCCAGCCTAGGGGAGCGACTCTATGGCTACACCTTC. Encoded protein: CASLGERLYGYTF.

J is TRBJ2-7 and V is TRBV9, with 10 bases lining up with TRBD2. Germline lookup yields CDR1 SGDLS and CDR2 YYNGEE. This CDR3 has 16 residues. V lost 4 bases, J lost 1 base, and 8 bases stayed unmatched. The CDR3 DNA follows: TGTGCCAGCAGCCCGTACCAACTAGCGGGGTCCTACGAGCAGTACTTC. Its protein is CASSPYQLAGSYEQYF.

V and J are TRBV5-1 and TRBJ2-5, with D possibly matching TRBD2 (5 bases). The V end was cut by 7 bases, the J end by 1 base, with 17 bases between. CDR1 is SGHRS and CDR2 is YFSETQ in the germline V gene. CDR3 length: 15 residues. The CDR3 reads CASAELASLQETQYF. CDR3 nucleotide sequence: TGCGCCAGCGCGGAGCTAGCCTCGCTCCAAGAGACCCAGTACTTC.